This TCR beta chain was captured by sequencing in a study of T-cell reconstitution after alpha-beta-depleted transplantation in children. To note about this clonotype: Its antigen is as yet unknown.

Preparing the TCRbeta library involved the use of unique molecular identifiers. TCRdb analysed the PCR reads with MiXCR anew, one entry per CDR3 protein. In the table there are just over 950,000 distinct CDR3 sequences, 25% to 30% of which are singletons. The germline CDR1 and CDR2 sequences are MNHEY and SVGEGT. With 0 bases removed from V and 0 bases from J, the gap between germline ends came to 8 bases. The CDR3 is made up of 15 amino acids. Whole-study results and caveats: T-cell numbers and diversity, one year after transplant, stemmed largely from T cells that were newly produced.

The sample in question was PBMCs, mostly from graft donor cells, obtained 360 days after TCRalphabeta/CD19-depleted stem cell transplant. This sequence was found in a boy less than two years old who had a stem cell transplant for SCID, so the T cells may come from the graft donor. The chain carries TRBV6-2 or TRBV6-3 and TRBJ1-1; D is unresolved. Here the CDR3 reads CASSYSQEMNTEAFF. CDR3 bases: TGTGCCAGCAGTTACTCGCAGGAAATGAACACTGAAGCTTTCTTT.